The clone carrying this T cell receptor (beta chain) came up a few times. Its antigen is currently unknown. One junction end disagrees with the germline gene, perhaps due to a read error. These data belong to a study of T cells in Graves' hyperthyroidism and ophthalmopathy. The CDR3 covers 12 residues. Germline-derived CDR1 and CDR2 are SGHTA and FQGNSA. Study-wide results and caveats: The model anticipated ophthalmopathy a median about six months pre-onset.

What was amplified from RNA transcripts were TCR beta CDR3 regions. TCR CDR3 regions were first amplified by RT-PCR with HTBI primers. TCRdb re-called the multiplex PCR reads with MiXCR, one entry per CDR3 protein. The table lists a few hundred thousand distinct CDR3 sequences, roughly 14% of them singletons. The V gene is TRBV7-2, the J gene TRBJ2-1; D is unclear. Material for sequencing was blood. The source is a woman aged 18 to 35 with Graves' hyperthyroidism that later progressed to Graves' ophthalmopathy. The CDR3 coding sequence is TGTGCCAGCAGCATAGCCTTCGTGGGGCAGTTCTTC. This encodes CASSIAFVGQFF.